Here is one T cell receptor (beta chain) with its context. This clonotype appeared many times. Its antigen is currently not known. Base qualities are not at hand, and no much larger clone is one base apart. These data originate in a study of T cells in Graves' hyperthyroidism and ophthalmopathy (dated by TCRdb to between 2018 and 2020). About the study as a whole: Peripheral blood was sampled at the time of initial diagnosis, prior to any treatment. According to the paper, TCR Vbeta CDR3 sequencing was carried out on some 130 peripheral blood samples, which came from fewer than 50 ophthalmopathy, around 75 hyperthyroidism and approximately 17 progressor patients. Prospective prediction of ophthalmopathy was tested in an independent validation cohort of approximately 19 hyperthyroidism patients and 15 to 17 patients who later progressed to ophthalmopathy. The approximately 98 discovery patients were randomly divided into training and test sets at a 7:3 ratio. Thyroid tissue and blood T-cell repertoires from more than five Graves' hyperthyroidism patients were also compared in the study. To identify distinguishing TCR V-J signatures, a discovery cohort of 95 to 100 patients was used, comprising 43 with Graves' ophthalmopathy and approximately 58 with stable Graves' hyperthyroidism. After blood sampling, hyperthyroidism patients were treated with methimazole at a starting dose of 30 mg daily, and ophthalmopathy patients were treated with high-dose intravenous methylprednisolone.

The TCR beta CDR3 regions were amplified from the RNA transcripts. A first-round RT-PCR of the TCR CDR3 used the HTBI primer set with the Qiagen OneStep RT-PCR kit. A second multiplex PCR round built the libraries, followed by size selection and purification. The libraries were sequenced on an Illumina HiSeq2000 using paired-end 100 bp reads. For the original study's pipeline: SOAPnuke was used to process the raw data, removing reads that contained adapters or uncalled bases, had a mean Phred below 15, or lacked an exact match to the constant primer or identifier. High-quality paired reads were merged using COPE v1.2.5, and each unique nucleotide sequence was defined as a clonotype. Clonotypes were aligned to IMGT TRBV, TRBD and TRBJ reference segments using MiTCR v1.1. The analysis was restricted to V-J combinations with a frequency above 0.0001, which together covered just over 99% of the repertoires. A TCS score was defined as the ratio of F50 (clonal expansion) to E x V (chaos), with BLOSUM62-based TCRdist applied between CDR3 peptides within each V-J. Welch's t-statistics and random forest reduced 500 to 550 V-J features to about 13, which were used in a naive Bayes classifier (R e1071). The public reads were quality trimmed at Q25 with fastp and then assembled into clones with MiXCR by TCRdb, keeping productive beta chains. Rows matching on CDR3 protein sequence are summarized as one entry with the most common DNA and genes. Here the V and J calls rest on TCRdb's processing, not on the authors' analysis. Recorded for this sample are approximately 480,000 distinct CDR3 sequences; under 25% of them occurred a single time. The top ten clonotypes cover about 30% of the sample.

The germline V gene specifies SQVTM as CDR1 and ANQGSEA as CDR2. Measured from the cysteine to the phenylalanine, the CDR3 is 14 residues long. This entry keeps only the CDR3 DNA: 42 bases, framed from base 1. At the junction V is shortened by 7 bases and J by 0 bases; bases outside the gene matches: 5. Overall results and qualifications from the work: Sample size was not statistically predetermined, and blinding of investigators to group allocation was not performed. Most expanded thyroid clonotypes (frequency above 0.001) were also detected in blood, suggesting blood repertoires may reflect thyroid immune responses. In validation, progression to ophthalmopathy was predicted by the model with 70% to 71% sensitivity and about 72% specificity, a median of approximately 7.1 months before onset. A model built on a 13 V-J signature distinguished ophthalmopathy from stable hyperthyroidism, reaching 85% to 90% sensitivity and 81% to 83% specificity in cross-validation and 80%/75% in testing.

Graves' hyperthyroidism was defined as stable when no progression to ophthalmopathy occurred over 18 months of follow-up. The hyperthyroidism patients were between 18 and 65 years old and newly diagnosed, with a disease duration of less than 2 months. Exclusion was applied to patients with uncontrolled infections, other autoimmune diseases, pregnancy or lactation. Clinical symptoms, serum thyroxine and TRAb, thyroid ultrasound, and orbital computed tomography formed the basis for the diagnoses. Ficoll-Paque density gradient centrifugation was used to isolate PBMCs from approximately 10 ml of fresh peripheral blood. Total RNA was extracted with Trizol reagent, and quality was checked on an Agilent 2100 Bioanalyzer.

The chain is encoded by TRBV29-1 joined to TRBJ2-2; the central 7 bases match TRBD1. Sequencing was done on a sample of blood. The TCR sequence derives from a man aged 18 to 29 with Graves' hyperthyroidism. The CDR3 in this case is CSALTGSNTGELFF. The DNA sequence is as follows: TGCAGCGCCTTGACAGGGTCGAACACCGGGGAGCTGTTTTTT.